The entry below gives a single TCR beta chain sequence along with its context. The V gene end was trimmed by 5 bases and the J gene end by 5 bases; junction bases not matched to a gene: 10. Per the germline V gene, CDR1 is SGHNT and CDR2 is YENEEA. The CDR3 totals 16 residues. Sorted-subset replicate PCR reactions were performed with roughly 200 ng DNA, corresponding to tens of thousands of T cell genomes. In the authors' methods: In the immunoSEQ data, sequences were junction-only and lacked quality scores, so filtering differed. Assay used: immunoSEQ multiplex PCR; TCRdb lists only in-frame clones, some missing. V and J calls and clone size are copied from that table; D and trimming were computed from the DNA. The sample carries around 650,000 clones, 95% to 97% recorded once. The data are from a study of shared clonotypes between healthy human individuals. Cells designated naive CD8 were CD45RO-negative and were positively selected for CCR7, with terminally differentiated effector memory CD45RA+ cells excluded.

This receptor was identified in a woman in her twenties or thirties in good health. This sequence joins TRBV11-3 and TRBJ2-3; 10 nucleotides align to TRBD2. The sequencing sample was made of naive CD8+ T cells sorted from blood. Here the CDR3 reads CASSPEAGGPQDTQYF. The CDR3 bases are TGTGCCAGCAGCCCTGAAGCGGGAGGGCCTCAAGATACGCAGTATTTT.